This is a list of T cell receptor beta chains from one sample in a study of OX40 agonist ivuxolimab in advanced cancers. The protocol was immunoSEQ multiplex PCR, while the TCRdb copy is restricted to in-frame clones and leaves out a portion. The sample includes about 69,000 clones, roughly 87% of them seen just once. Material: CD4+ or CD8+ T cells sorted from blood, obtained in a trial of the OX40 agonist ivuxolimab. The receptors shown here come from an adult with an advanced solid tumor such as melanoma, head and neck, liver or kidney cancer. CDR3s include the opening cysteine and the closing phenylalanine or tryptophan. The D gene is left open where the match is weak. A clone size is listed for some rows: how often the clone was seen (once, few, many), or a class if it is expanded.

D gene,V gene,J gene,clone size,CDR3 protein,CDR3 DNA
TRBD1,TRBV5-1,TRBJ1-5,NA,CASSRTGDSNQPQHF,TGCGCCAGCAGCCGGACAGGGGATAGCAATCAGCCCCAGCATTTT
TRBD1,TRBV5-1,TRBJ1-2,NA,CASSLAGQGAGGYTF,TGCGCCAGCAGCTTGGCGGGACAGGGGGCTGGTGGCTACACCTTC
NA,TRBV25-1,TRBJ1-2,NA,CASSDDSPTNYGYTF,TGTGCCAGCAGTGACGACAGCCCTACTAACTATGGCTACACCTTC
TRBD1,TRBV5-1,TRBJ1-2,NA,CASSYGQGAIVGYGYTF,TGCGCCAGCAGCTACGGACAGGGGGCGATAGTAGGCTATGGCTACACCTTC
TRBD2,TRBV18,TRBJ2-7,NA,CASSPLGLAGGRSSYEQYF,TGTGCCAGCTCACCACTCGGACTAGCGGGAGGGAGAAGCTCCTACGAGCAGTACTTC
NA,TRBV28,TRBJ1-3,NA,CASSLRYSGNTIYF,TGTGCCAGCAGTTTGAGGTACTCTGGAAACACCATATATTTT
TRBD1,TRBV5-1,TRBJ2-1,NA,CASSLRQGNEQFF,TGCGCCAGCAGCCTAAGACAGGGGAATGAGCAGTTCTTC
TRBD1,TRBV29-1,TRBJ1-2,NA,CSVWDGTDLYTF,TGCAGCGTTTGGGACGGGACAGACCTCTACACCTTC
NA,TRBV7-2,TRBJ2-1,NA,CASSLVGGVLNEQFF,TGTGCCAGCAGCTTAGTGGGCGGGGTCCTGAATGAGCAGTTCTTC
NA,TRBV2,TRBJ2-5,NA,CASSVGTGGQTQYF,TGTGCCAGCAGTGTCGGGACCGGGGGGCAGACCCAGTACTTC
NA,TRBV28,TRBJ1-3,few,CASTYGGNTIYF,TGTGCCAGCACCTACGGGGGAAACACCATATATTTT